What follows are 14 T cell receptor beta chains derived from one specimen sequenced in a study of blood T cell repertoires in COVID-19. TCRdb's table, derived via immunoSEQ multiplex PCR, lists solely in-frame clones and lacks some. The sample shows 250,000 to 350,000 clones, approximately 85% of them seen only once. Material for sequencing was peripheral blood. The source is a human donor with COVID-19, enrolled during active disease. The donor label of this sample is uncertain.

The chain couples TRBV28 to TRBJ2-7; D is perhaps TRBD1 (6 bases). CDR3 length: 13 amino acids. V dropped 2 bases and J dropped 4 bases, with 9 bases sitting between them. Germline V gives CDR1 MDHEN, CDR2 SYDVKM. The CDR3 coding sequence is TGTGCCAGCAGTTTAGGGGGCAGGTACGAGCAGTACTTC. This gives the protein CASSLGGRYEQYF.

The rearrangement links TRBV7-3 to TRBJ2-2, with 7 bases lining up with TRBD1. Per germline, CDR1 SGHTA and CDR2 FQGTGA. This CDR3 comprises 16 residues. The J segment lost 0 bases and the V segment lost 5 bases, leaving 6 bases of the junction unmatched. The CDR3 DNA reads TGTGCCAGCAGCGCCCGACAGGGCGCGAACACCGGGGAGCTGTTTTTT. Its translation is CASSARQGANTGELFF.

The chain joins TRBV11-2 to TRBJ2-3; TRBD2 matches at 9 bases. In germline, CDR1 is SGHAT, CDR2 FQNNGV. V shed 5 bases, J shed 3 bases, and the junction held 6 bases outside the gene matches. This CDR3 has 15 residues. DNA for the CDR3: TGTGCCAGCAGCCGTCCCAGCGGGAGGACAGATACGCAGTATTTT. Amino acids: CASSRPSGRTDTQYF.

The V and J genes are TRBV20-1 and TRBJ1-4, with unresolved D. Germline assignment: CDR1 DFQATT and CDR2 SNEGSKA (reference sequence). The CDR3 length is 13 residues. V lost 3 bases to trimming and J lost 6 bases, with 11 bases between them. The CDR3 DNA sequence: TGCAGTGCTAGTGGAAACGGGGATGAAAAACTGTTTTTT. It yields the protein CSASGNGDEKLFF.

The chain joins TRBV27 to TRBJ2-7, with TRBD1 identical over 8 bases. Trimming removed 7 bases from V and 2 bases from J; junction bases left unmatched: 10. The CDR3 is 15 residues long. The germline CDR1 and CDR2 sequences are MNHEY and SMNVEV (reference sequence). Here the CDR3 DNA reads TGTGCCAGCATCCTAGGCACAGGGGGACCCTACGAGCAGTACTTC. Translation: CASILGTGGPYEQYF.

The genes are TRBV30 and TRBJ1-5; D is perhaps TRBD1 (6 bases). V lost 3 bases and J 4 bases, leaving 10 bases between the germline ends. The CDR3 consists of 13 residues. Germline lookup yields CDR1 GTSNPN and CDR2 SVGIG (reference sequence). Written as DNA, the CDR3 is TGTGCCTGGAGGGGACATACTAATCAGCCCCAGCATTTT. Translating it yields CAWRGHTNQPQHF.

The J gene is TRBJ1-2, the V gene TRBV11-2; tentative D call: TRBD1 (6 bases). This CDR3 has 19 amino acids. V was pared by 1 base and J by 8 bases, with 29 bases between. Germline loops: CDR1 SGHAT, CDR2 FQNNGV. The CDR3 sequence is CASSLVGFSWPGAGGGYTF. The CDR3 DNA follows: TGTGCCAGCAGCTTAGTCGGTTTTAGTTGGCCAGGGGCCGGTGGAGGCTACACCTTC.

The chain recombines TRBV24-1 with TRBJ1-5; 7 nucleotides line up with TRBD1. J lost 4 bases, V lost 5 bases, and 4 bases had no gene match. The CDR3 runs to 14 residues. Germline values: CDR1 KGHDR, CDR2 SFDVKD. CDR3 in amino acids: CATSGPGGNQPQHF. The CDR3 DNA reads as TGTGCCACCAGTGGCCCAGGGGGGAATCAGCCCCAGCATTTT.

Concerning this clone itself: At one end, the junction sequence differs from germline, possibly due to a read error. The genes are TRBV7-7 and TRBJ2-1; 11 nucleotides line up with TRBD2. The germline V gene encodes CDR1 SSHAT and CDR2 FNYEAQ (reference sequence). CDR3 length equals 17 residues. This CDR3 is CASSLGSGGLAANEQFF. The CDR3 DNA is TGTGCTAGCAGCTTAGGATCTGGGGGACTAGCGGCTAATGAGCAGTTCTTC.

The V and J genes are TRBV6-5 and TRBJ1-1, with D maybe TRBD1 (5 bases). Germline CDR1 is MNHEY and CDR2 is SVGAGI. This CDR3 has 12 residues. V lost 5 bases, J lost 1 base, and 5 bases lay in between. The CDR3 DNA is TGTGCCAGCAGTACAGGGAACACTGAAGCTTTCTTT. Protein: CASSTGNTEAFF.

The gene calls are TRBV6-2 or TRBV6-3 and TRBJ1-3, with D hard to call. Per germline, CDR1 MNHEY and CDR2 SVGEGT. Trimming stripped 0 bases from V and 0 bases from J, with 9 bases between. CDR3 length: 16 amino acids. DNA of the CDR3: TGTGCCAGCAGTTACTCGGGAGGAAGCTCTGGAAACACCATATATTTT. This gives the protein CASSYSGGSSGNTIYF.

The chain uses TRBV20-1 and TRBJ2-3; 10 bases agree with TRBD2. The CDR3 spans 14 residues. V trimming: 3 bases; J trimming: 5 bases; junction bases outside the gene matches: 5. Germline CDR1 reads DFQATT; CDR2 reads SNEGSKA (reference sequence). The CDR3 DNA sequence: TGCAGTGCTAGTCCAGCGGGAGGGGTAGATACGCAGTATTTT. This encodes CSASPAGGVDTQYF.

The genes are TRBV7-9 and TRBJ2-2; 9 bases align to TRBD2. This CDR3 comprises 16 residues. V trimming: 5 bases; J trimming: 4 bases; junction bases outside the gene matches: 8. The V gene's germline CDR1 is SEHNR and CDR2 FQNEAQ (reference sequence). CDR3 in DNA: TGTGCCAGCAGCCCGGGGGCTAGCGGGGCCACCGGGGAGCTGTTTTTT. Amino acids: CASSPGASGATGELFF.

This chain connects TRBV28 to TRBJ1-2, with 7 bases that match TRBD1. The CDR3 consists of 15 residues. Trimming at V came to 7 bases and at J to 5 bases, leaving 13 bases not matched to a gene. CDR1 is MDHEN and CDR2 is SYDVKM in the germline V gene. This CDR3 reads CASNRAWDSAYGYTF. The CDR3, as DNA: TGTGCCAGCAATCGTGCTTGGGACAGCGCATATGGCTACACCTTC.